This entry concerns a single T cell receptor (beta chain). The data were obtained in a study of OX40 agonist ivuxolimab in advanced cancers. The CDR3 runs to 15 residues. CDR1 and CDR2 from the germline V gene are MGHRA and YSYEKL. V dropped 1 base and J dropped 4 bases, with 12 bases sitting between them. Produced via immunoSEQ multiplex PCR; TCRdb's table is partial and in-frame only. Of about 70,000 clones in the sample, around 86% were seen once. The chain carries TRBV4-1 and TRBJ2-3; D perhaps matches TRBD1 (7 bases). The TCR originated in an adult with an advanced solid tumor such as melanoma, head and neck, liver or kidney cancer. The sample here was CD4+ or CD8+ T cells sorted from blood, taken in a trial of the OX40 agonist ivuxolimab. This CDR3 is CASSQAQGGADTQYF. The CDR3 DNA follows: TGCGCCAGCAGCCAAGCCCAGGGGGGTGCAGATACGCAGTATTTT.